The 22 T cell receptor beta chains presented below share a single source sample, sequenced in a study of response to subunit inactivated influenza vaccine. TCRdb passed the RT-PCR reads through MiXCR, listing each CDR3 protein once. Among 500,000 or so distinct CDR3 sequences, about 15% were seen once, and the ten largest hold roughly 3%. The sequencing here drew on CD4+ T cells sorted from PBMCs, taken about 23 months after vaccination. Receptors were obtained from a man aged 45 to 70 who received an inactivated influenza vaccine.

The chain joins TRBV9 to TRBJ1-6; no firm D call. V was shortened by 3 bases and J by 10 bases, with 14 bases between the two germline ends. Germline CDR1 SGDLS, CDR2 YYNGEE. The CDR3 is 14 amino acids. CDR3 in DNA: TGTGCCAGCAGCGGGGGAAACGGAGACTCACCCCTCCACTTT. Its translation: CASSGGNGDSPLHF.

The gene calls are TRBV5-1 and TRBJ1-1; D gene ambiguous. Germline V gene sequence: CDR1 SGHRS, CDR2 YFSETQ. Between the trimmed V and J ends, which lost 5 bases and 1 base, there was a span of 9 bases. CDR3 length equals 13 residues. Here the CDR3 DNA reads TGCGCCAGCAGGAATACGGAGAACACTGAAGCTTTCTTT. It codes for CASRNTENTEAFF.

At least ten counts were recorded for this clonotype. V and J are TRBV11-3 and TRBJ1-1; 7 positions match TRBD1. V shed 6 bases, J shed 1 base, and the junction held 2 bases outside the gene matches. The CDR3 is made up of 13 amino acids. Germline values: CDR1 SGHNT, CDR2 YENEEA. Here the CDR3 reads CASSTGANTEAFF. The CDR3 nucleotides are TGTGCCAGCAGTACAGGGGCGAACACTGAAGCTTTCTTT.

This clonotype was counted between two and nine times. The chain couples TRBV5-6 to TRBJ2-7; 12 positions agree with TRBD2. The CDR3 is 15 residues long. CDR1 and CDR2 (germline): SGHDT, YYEEEE. V was pared by 4 bases and J by 7 bases, with 9 bases of the junction left unmatched. In nucleotides, the CDR3 is TGTGCCAGCAGCGCCCAGCTAGCGGGAGGGCCGGAGCAGTACTTC. Translation gives CASSAQLAGGPEQYF.

The chain uses TRBV24-1 and TRBJ2-1, with 9 positions matching TRBD2. The CDR3 is 16 residues long. Trimming cost V 5 bases and J 8 bases; bases outside gene matches: 12. Per germline, CDR1 KGHDR and CDR2 SFDVKD. CDR3 DNA sequence: TGTGCCACCAGTGTATCGCGGGAGGGCCGTAACTATGAGCAGTTCTTC. It yields the protein CATSVSREGRNYEQFF.

This clonotype was seen a handful of times. The V call is TRBV5-1, the J call TRBJ2-2, with 9 bases aligning to TRBD2. The CDR3 runs to 17 residues. CDR1 SGHRS and CDR2 YFSETQ come from the germline V gene. With V trimmed by 4 bases and J by 1 base, 8 bases remained unmatched. This CDR3 is CASSRSGRRVNTGELFF. The CDR3 DNA is TGCGCCAGCAGCAGGAGCGGGAGGAGAGTGAACACCGGGGAGCTGTTTTTT.

The genes are TRBV15 and TRBJ2-1; perhaps TRBD2 as D (6 bases). The CDR3 loop spans 15 amino acids. In germline, CDR1 is LNHNV, CDR2 YYDKDF (reference sequence). Trimming left V 0 bases short and J 4 bases short, with 10 bases between. The CDR3 DNA sequence: TGTGCCACCAGCAGAGAGGCGGGGCGGTACAATGAGCAGTTCTTC. Translating gives CATSREAGRYNEQFF.

Concerning this clonotype itself: Given a much more abundant clone one base away, this may be a read error. The chain uses TRBV12-3 or TRBV12-4 and TRBJ1-5; no reliable D call. The CDR3 extends over 12 amino acids. DNA of the CDR3: TGTGCCAGCAGTTTAATAGGTCAGCCCAAGCATTTT. The encoded protein is CASSLIGQPKHF.

The V call is TRBV20-1, the J call TRBJ2-3, with TRBD2 matching 7 bases. CDR3 length: 13 amino acids. Germline loops: CDR1 DFQATT, CDR2 SNEGSKA (reference sequence). V lost 3 bases, J lost 3 bases, and 3 bases stayed unmatched. The CDR3, as DNA: TGCAGTGCTAGCGCGGGAGCGACAGATACGCAGTATTTT. Its translation is CSASAGATDTQYF.

This rearrangement joins TRBV4-2 to TRBJ2-7, with 11 positions matching TRBD2. CDR1 and CDR2 (germline): LGHNA, YNFKEQ. This CDR3 has 17 amino acids. The trim removed 0 bases at V and 2 bases at J, leaving 6 bases unmatched. CDR3 region: CASSQDLATSGAYEQYF. The CDR3 region has the DNA TGTGCCAGCAGCCAAGATTTGGCGACTAGCGGGGCCTACGAGCAGTACTTC.

This clonotype showed up just a few times. The chain uses TRBV7-2 and TRBJ1-2; no firm D call. V was shortened by 1 base and J by 2 bases, with 11 bases between the two germline ends. Germline V gene data show CDR1 as SGHTA and CDR2 as FQGNSA. The CDR3 covers 15 residues. For the CDR3, the DNA is TGTGCCAGCAGCTTAGTGTCAGATGCAAACTATGGCTACACCTTC. Its protein is CASSLVSDANYGYTF. Drawing the rest from reference TRBV7-2 and TRBJ1-2, the complete variable domain is GAGVSQSPSNKVTEKGKDVELRCDPISGHTALYWYRQSLGQGLEFLIYFQGNSAPDKSGLPSDRFSAERTGGSVSTLTIQRTQQEDSAVYLCASSLVSDANYGYTFGSGTRLTVV.

This clonotype showed up just a few times. The chain couples TRBV6-2 or TRBV6-3 to TRBJ2-5; D call uncertain. Germline V lookup: CDR1 MNHEY, CDR2 SVGEGT. The CDR3 length is 14 residues. Trimming left V 4 bases short and J 2 bases short, with 11 bases between. CDR3 coding DNA: TGTGCCAGCAGTTCCAACATGCAACAAGAGACCCAGTACTTC. Translated, it gives CASSSNMQQETQYF.

This clonotype was seen a few times. The chain carries TRBV12-3 or TRBV12-4 and TRBJ2-5; tentative D call: TRBD2 (5 bases). This CDR3 is 13 amino acids long. Between the trimmed V and J ends, which lost 4 bases and 4 bases, there was a span of 10 bases. The CDR3 is CASSYGGLETQYF. The CDR3 coding sequence is TGTGCCAGCAGTTATGGAGGCCTAGAGACCCAGTACTTC.

CDR3 DNA sequence: TGTGCCAGCAGTTTACGACCGGGGCAGAGCGAGCAGTACTTC. Amino acid sequence: CASSLRPGQSEQYF. The genes are TRBV12-3 or TRBV12-4 and TRBJ2-7; D could derive from TRBD1 or TRBD2 (5 bases each). V shed 2 bases and J shed 6 bases, with 14 bases lying between them. The CDR3 is made up of 14 amino acids.

This clonotype was counted ten times or more. The CDR3 here is CASSFSREAGNTIYF. CDR3 DNA: TGTGCCAGCAGTTTTAGTCGGGAGGCTGGAAACACCATATATTTT. V gene TRBV12-3 or TRBV12-4 combines with J gene TRBJ1-3; D uncertain. This CDR3 contains 15 residues. V lost 3 bases, J lost 2 bases, and 11 bases lay in between.

This rearrangement joins TRBV30 to TRBJ2-3; possibly TRBD1 for D (5 bases). The CDR3 has 16 amino acids. CDR1 is GTSNPN, CDR2 SVGIG, per germline (reference sequence). V shed 0 bases and J shed 7 bases, with 20 bases lying between them. The CDR3 reads CAWSVRRSWGSYTQYF. DNA for the CDR3: TGTGCCTGGAGTGTTAGGAGATCGTGGGGCTCCTATACGCAGTATTTT.

A remark on this clonotype: Mismatch with germline at one junction end may stem from a read error. The J gene is TRBJ1-2, the V gene TRBV4-3; the match to TRBD1 covers 7 bases. CDR3 size: 14 residues. Germline V CDR1 and CDR2: LGHNA, YSLEER. CDR3 amino acids: CASSRGGPNYSYTF. In nucleotides, the CDR3 is TGCGCCAGCAGCCGAGGGGGCCCTAACTATAGCTACACCTTC.

This chain links TRBV12-3 or TRBV12-4 with TRBJ1-1; D unclear. This CDR3 comprises 13 residues. V was pared by 5 bases and J by 7 bases, with 14 bases between. CDR3 sequence reads: CASSPDDRFEAFF. The CDR3, as DNA: TGTGCCAGCAGTCCCGACGACCGCTTTGAAGCTTTCTTT.

The gene calls are TRBV2 and TRBJ2-5, with D possibly being TRBD1 or TRBD2 (6 bases each). The V gene's germline CDR1 is SNHLY and CDR2 FYNNEI. V lost 6 bases and J lost 5, with 22 bases in between. This CDR3 contains 16 residues. CDR3 region: CASRRDKAMGSETQYF. In DNA, the CDR3 is TGTGCCAGCAGGCGGGACAAGGCAATGGGTTCGGAGACCCAGTACTTC.

The rearrangement joins TRBV7-2 to TRBJ2-3; 8 bases line up with TRBD1. Germline assignment: CDR1 SGHTA and CDR2 FQGNSA. This CDR3 region has 15 residues. V was clipped by 5 bases and J by 4 bases; unmatched bases: 8. The DNA for the CDR3 is TGTGCCAGCAGCGTACAGGGGGTTCGGGCAGATACGCAGTATTTT. This translates into CASSVQGVRADTQYF. Full variable domain (rest looked up from reference TRBV7-2 and TRBJ2-3): GAGVSQSPSNKVTEKGKDVELRCDPISGHTALYWYRQSLGQGLEFLIYFQGNSAPDKSGLPSDRFSAERTGGSVSTLTIQRTQQEDSAVYLCASSVQGVRADTQYFGPGTRLTVL.

This clonotype was seen more than once but under ten times. CDR3 amino acids: CASVREAFF. The CDR3 nucleotides read TGTGCCAGCGTTAGGGAAGCTTTCTTT. The chain has TRBV19 and TRBJ1-1; D is unclear. Germline V lookup: CDR1 LNHDA, CDR2 SQIVND (reference sequence). This CDR3 spans 9 amino acids. V was cut by 9 bases and J by 8 bases, with 7 bases left in between.

The sample holds a few counts of this clonotype. The chain joins TRBV20-1 to TRBJ2-5, with D hard to call. Germline V gene data show CDR1 as DFQATT and CDR2 as SNEGSKA (reference sequence). This CDR3 region has 12 residues. V was pared by 8 bases and J by 0 bases, with 10 bases between. As DNA, the CDR3 is TGCAGTCTAACAGAGTACCAAGAGACCCAGTACTTC. Its protein product is CSLTEYQETQYF.